This T cell receptor (beta chain) came from a study of T cells after yellow fever vaccination. About the study: Fractions of low cell number were prepared using SMART-Seq v4 Ultra Low Input. Notes on the study in general: Most clones from primary vaccination resurfaced after the booster (nearly 97% CD4, more than 75% CD8).

This clonotype has only a few counts. Its antigen is undetermined. TCRdb reprocessed the 5' RACE reads via MiXCR and lists one record per CDR3 protein. Among 250,000 to 350,000 distinct CDR3 sequences listed, about 6.9% were seen once. Here the sequenced sample was PBMCs, taken 35 to 50 days after the first yellow fever vaccination. The TCR originated in a man in his late teens or twenties who received the YFV17D yellow fever vaccine.

The CDR3 is CASSRPRAGLDHEQFF. CDR3 DNA: TGCGCCAGCAGCCGCCCGCGGGCGGGGCTTGATCATGAGCAGTTCTTC. This sequence joins TRBV4-3 and TRBJ2-1; possible D gene TRBD2, 6 bases. Germline values: CDR1 LGHNA, CDR2 YSLEER. CDR3 length: 16 amino acids. The germline V and J ends were trimmed by 4 bases and 8 bases, with 21 bases remaining between them.